This TCR beta chain was retrieved from a study of cytomegalovirus exposure and HLA in healthy donors (dated by TCRdb to the late 2010s). At the level of the whole study: An earlier analysis of roughly 500 of the donors reported over 250 Gb of sequence data and roughly 120 million unique TCR beta sequences obtained from about 170 million T cells. A later analysis re-examined previously published TCR beta repertoires from more than 600 donors and added high-resolution HLA genotyping to investigate patterns of TCR occurrence. Approximately 300 gigabases of sequencing data and roughly 80 million unique TCR sequences made up an early release that covered around 640 HLA-typed donors. Donor age, sex, ethnicity and CMV serostatus were collected together with the repertoire data. The T cell repertoires of some 700 subjects were profiled by immunosequencing and related to cytomegalovirus serostatus. To predict cytomegalovirus infection status, the study combined high-throughput TCR immunosequencing, statistical association of individual TCRs with disease status, and machine learning. The number of donors typed differed by locus, with about 629-630 for A, B, C, DRB1 and DQB1, 522 for DQA1, 606 for DPA1, and around 430 for DPB1. The later analysis used no new phenotypic data to find candidate immune exposures, relying instead on TCR beta sequences and their occurrence across donors. The study aimed to test whether signatures of past pathogen exposure could be identified by cataloging public T cell receptors. Every discovery cohort repertoire had been produced on one sequencing platform. In a later genetic analysis, genome-wide SNP genotypes for 398 of the 666 donors were used, and that subset was treated as a discovery cohort. HLA typing included class I and class II loci at four-digit resolution. On average, roughly 200,000 unique TCR beta nucleotide sequences were sequenced per donor among 350 to 400 genotyped donors of the cohort, with roughly 18% of those sequences being non-productive. The genetic ancestry cluster associated with self-reported Caucasian donors included around four fifths of the 350 to 500 genotyped donors. An earlier analysis of fewer than 700 of the donors applied high-throughput TCR beta sequencing to assess whether each TCR beta V gene segment acted as functional or pseudogenic. Roughly 5 DR-DQ haplotypes were handled as single units for association and clustering, since linkage in the cohort was strong. A separate validation cohort of about 110 different subjects was used in addition to the 666-subject first cohort.

Taken from cysteine to phenylalanine, the CDR3 has 15 residues. Left in the record is the CDR3 DNA by itself, 45 bases read in frame from the first base. CDR1 and CDR2, looked up from the germline V gene, are SGHTS and YDEGEE. V is clipped by 0 bases and J by 1 base, and the sequence between their germline boundaries is 9 bases long. Of note for this clone: Its antigen is unknown. Base qualities are not recorded, but no much larger clone differs from it by a single base.

Broad study findings and their caveats: Because HLA typing was unavailable for some donors at each locus, only the typed subset was used in association tests. Linkage disequilibrium might explain the correlated functional status among segregating V segments, but an unknown experimental factor could not be ruled out. The sequencing pipeline was judged likely to have produced a cluster of highly shared sequence variants as a technical artifact. It was suggested by the authors that the approach could potentially be generalized to other disease states and immunological phenotypes. V-gene and J-gene trimming of TCR beta chains was associated with a missense DCLRE1C variant in a later genetic analysis, and the association was replicated in an independent cohort. Because counts were too low, around 17 rarely observed V segments, including chromosome 9 orphons, were left out of the earlier analysis of 587 of the donors. A few of the identified cytomegalovirus-associated TCR beta chains were confirmed in vitro to be specific for cytomegalovirus antigens. A total of 150 to 200 TCR beta chains were listed by the study as associated with cytomegalovirus. The only immune exposure information available for the cohort was CMV serostatus. In a later analysis, several top co-occurrence clusters were reported to appear linked to parvovirus B19, influenza, CMV and Epstein-Barr virus. The 87-base-pair reads could not distinguish some IMGT-functional V segments, including TRBV6-2 and TRBV6-3, so those segments were excluded. In this cohort, only TCR beta chains were sequenced, and detectable features were limited by the absence of alpha or paired-chain data. Most TCR sequences were observed very rarely across donors, whereas some public TCRs were present in many individuals. In a later analysis, HLA-associated TCR beta chains were found to be more clonally expanded and to have lower generation probabilities than equally common non-associated chains. When HLA alleles, especially DR and DQ, strongly co-occurred, attributing TCR associations to individual alleles was difficult. Broadly in line with IMGT annotations, most TCR beta V segments showed up in productive rearrangements about 87% or about 30% of the time in an earlier analysis of 587 of the donors. Sequencing depth was assumed to be roughly uniform across donors in the presence/absence analyses, though that assumption may not hold. Most CMV-associated TCR beta chains appeared to be HLA-restricted in a later analysis, and the HLA associations seemed to be driven largely by CMV exposure. Specific HLA alleles were associated with about 17,000 TCR beta sequences at a false discovery rate of 0.05 in a later analysis. A later genetic analysis reported fewer N-insertions in productive TCRs among donors in an Asian-associated ancestry cluster than the approximately 670-donor mean. Cytomegalovirus status was reported to be diagnosed by the classifier with high specificity and sensitivity in both the original and validation cohorts. A further reported finding was that TCR beta sequences accurately predicted the HLA-A and HLA-B alleles for most subjects in the first cohort. A later analysis found that TCR association rates varied across HLA loci, with DRB1 alleles showing the most associated TCRs and HLA-C alleles the fewest.

In total, approximately 700 healthy bone marrow donors made up the cohort. Cohort members were all nominally healthy when sampled, although unrecorded immune exposures were likely present. The donor was CMV seronegative and belonged to the group of roughly 330 seronegative cohort members. Every donor gave a peripheral blood sample, and the peripheral blood mononuclear cells from that sample were used for TCR beta sequencing. The Qiagen DNeasy Blood Extraction Kit was used to extract genomic DNA from the blood cell samples. Receptors were amplified or captured by the immunoSEQ multiplex PCR assay. For the multiplex PCR, a mixture combining 60 forward primers for TCR Vbeta segments and 13 reverse primers for TCR Jbeta segments was used. Amplification of the CDR3 region of rearranged TCR beta genes was performed with a multiplex PCR assay on genomic DNA. On the Illumina HiSeq System, the amplified TCR beta libraries were sequenced as 87-base-pair reads. From the authors' description of their analysis: A later analysis counted tens of millions of unique TCR beta chains across the 550 to 750 repertoires, and some 12 million of these chains were shared by at least two donors. Raw reads were error-corrected and collapsed into unique sequences with a nearest-neighbor algorithm that merged closely related sequences to remove PCR and sequencing errors. V, D and J gene segments were assigned by aligning CDR3 sequences to IMGT reference sequences. For a sequence to be retained, a match of at least six nucleotides to both a V gene segment and a J gene segment was required. A rearrangement was called productive if the CDR3 had no stop codons and remained in frame with V and J, and every other rearrangement was called non-productive. CDR3 was defined by IMGT convention, running from the second conserved V-encoded cysteine to the conserved J-encoded phenylalanine. Sequences without an unambiguous match to a single V gene segment were excluded from the earlier analysis of several hundred of the donors. In an earlier analysis of approximately 550 of the donors, V segments were called functional above 56.7% productive rearrangements and were called segregating when the between-donor standard deviation exceeded 5%. To diagnose cytomegalovirus status from the catalog of TCR beta chain sequences, a statistical classification framework was built. A later analysis assigned V and J genes by comparing TCR nucleotide sequences with IMGT/GENE-DB human TR gene sequences. The TCRdist pipeline was used in a later analysis to assign CDR3 sequences and most-parsimonious VDJ recombination scenarios. In a later analysis, every TCR beta chain was defined by the combination of its CDR3 amino acid sequence and its V-gene family, and reads without a unique V-gene family were dropped. As a way to deal with suspected cross-contamination and a sequencing artifact, a later analysis dropped 500 to 700 nucleotide sequences that were highly shared and had low generation probability. A later analysis calculated a clonal expansion index for each public chain from normalized within-repertoire ranks of inferred template counts. In a later analysis, generation probabilities were computed using a VDJ recombination model fitted to out-of-frame rearrangements, and the results were checked against IGoR. In a later analysis, hypergeometric tests were used to score TCR-TCR, TCR-HLA and TCR-CMV co-occurrence, with a repertoire-size bias correction applied to TCR pairs. In a later analysis, false discovery rates were estimated by permuting HLA or CMV assignments 20 times. In a later analysis, co-occurring TCRs were grouped with DBSCAN, and TCRdist sequence similarity was added when clustering was performed within HLA-allele-positive subsets. Repertoires with fewer than 30,000 or more than 120,000 public chains, plus five repertoires with anomalous nucleotide sharing, were excluded from co-occurrence clustering. TCRdb took this table from immuneACCESS and kept in-frame rearrangements with V and J called. Such tables lack part of the clones; where checked against another copy, unresolved V genes explain under half of the gap, and the rest is unexplained. That table is the source of V, J and clone size, and D and trimming were worked out from the DNA. The sample contains about 200,000 clones, approximately 78% of them found a single time. The top ten constitute approximately 2.5% of the sample.

The sequenced sample consisted of PBMCs. The rearrangement joined TRBV5-8 to TRBJ2-3, and perhaps TRBD2 as D gene, on 6 matching bases. This receptor was taken from a woman aged 35 to 49 in good health and CMV-seronegative. The base sequence is TGTGCCAGCAGCTTGGGGGGGGTCGGCACAGATACGCAGTATTTT. Its coded protein is CASSLGGVGTDTQYF. Supplemented by the reference TRBV5-8 and TRBJ2-3 proteins around the CDR3, the complete variable domain is EAGVTQSPTHLIKTRGQQATLRCSPISGHTSVYWYQQALGLGLQFLLWYDEGEERNRGNFPPRFSGRQFPNYSSELNVNALELEDSALYLCASSLGGVGTDTQYFGPGTRLTVL.